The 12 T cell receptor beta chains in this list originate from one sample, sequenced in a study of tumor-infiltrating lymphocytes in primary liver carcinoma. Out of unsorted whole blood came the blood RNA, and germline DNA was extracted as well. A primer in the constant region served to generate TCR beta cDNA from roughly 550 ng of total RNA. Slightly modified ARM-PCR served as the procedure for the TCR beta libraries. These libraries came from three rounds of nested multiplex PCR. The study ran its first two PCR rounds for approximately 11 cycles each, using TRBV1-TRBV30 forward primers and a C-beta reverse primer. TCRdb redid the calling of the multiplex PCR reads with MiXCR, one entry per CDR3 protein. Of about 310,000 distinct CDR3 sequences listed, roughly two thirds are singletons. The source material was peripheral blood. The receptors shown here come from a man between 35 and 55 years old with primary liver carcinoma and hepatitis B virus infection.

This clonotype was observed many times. CDR3 DNA: TGTGCCAGCAGCCAAGATCAAGGCGTTGGCACCGGGGAGCTGTTTTTT. It codes for CASSQDQGVGTGELFF. This rearrangement joins TRBV4-2 to TRBJ2-2; D gene ambiguous. This CDR3 has 16 residues. Germline CDR1 and CDR2: LGHNA and YNFKEQ. Trimming removed 0 bases at V and 4 bases at J, with 12 bases between.

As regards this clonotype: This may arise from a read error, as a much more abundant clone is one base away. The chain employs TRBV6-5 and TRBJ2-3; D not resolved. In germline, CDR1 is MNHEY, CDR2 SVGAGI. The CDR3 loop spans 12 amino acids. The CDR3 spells CASSDLTDTHYF. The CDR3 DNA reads TGTGCCAGCAGCGACTTAACAGATACGCACTATTTT.

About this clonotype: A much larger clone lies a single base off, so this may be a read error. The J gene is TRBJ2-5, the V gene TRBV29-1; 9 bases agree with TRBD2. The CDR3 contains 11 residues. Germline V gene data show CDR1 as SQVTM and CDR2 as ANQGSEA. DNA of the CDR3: TGCTGCGGGGGGGGGCCGCTATCCCAGTACTTC. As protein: CCGGGPLSQYF.

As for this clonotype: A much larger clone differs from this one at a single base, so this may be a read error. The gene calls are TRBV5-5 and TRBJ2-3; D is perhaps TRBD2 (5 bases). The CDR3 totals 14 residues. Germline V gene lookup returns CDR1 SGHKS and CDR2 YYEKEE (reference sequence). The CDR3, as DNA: TGTGCCAGCAGCTACGGACTTATCACAGATATGCAGTATTTT. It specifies CASSYGLITDMQYF.

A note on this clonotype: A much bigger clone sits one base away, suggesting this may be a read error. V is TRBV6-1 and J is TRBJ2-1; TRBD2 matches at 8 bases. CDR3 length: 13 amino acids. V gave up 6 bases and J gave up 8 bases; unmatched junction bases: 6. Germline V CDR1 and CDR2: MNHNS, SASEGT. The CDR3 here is CASREAGGDEQFF. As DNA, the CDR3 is TGTGCCAGCAGGGAGGCGGGAGGAGATGAGCAGTTCTTC.

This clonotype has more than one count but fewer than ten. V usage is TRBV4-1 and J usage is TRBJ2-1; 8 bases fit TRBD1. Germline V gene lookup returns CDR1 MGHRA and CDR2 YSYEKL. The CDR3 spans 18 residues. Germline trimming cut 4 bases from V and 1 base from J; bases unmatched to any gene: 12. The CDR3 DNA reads TGCGCCAGCAGCCCGGGACCAGGGGGCGCAAGGTCCTACAATGAGCAGTTCTTC. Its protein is CASSPGPGGARSYNEQFF.

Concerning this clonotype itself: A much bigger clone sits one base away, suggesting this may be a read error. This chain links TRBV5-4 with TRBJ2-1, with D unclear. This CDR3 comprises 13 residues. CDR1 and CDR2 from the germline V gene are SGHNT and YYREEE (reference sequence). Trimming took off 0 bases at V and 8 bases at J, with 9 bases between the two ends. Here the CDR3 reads CASSLGPTDEQFF. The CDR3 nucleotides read TGTGCCAGCAGCTTGGGACCCACCGATGAGCAGTTCTTC.

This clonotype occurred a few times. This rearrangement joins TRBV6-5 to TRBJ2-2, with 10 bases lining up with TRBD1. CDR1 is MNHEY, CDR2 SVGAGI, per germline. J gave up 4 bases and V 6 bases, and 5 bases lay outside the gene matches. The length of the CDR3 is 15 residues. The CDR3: CASRSGTGVTGELFF. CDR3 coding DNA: TGTGCCAGCAGGTCTGGGACAGGGGTCACCGGGGAGCTGTTTTTT.

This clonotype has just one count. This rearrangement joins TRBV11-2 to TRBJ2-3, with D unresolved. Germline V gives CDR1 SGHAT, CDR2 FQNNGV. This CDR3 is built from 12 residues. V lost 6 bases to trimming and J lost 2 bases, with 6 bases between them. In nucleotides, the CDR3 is TGTGCCAGCAGGTGGGACACAGATACGCAGTATTTT. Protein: CASRWDTDTQYF.

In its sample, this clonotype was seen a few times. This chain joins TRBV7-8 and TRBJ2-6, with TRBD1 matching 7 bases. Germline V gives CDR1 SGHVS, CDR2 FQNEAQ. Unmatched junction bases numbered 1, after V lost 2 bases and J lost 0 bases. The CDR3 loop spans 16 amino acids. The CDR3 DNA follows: TGTGCCAGCAGCTTACGGGACAGCTCTGGGGCCAACGTCCTGACTTTC. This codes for CASSLRDSSGANVLTF.

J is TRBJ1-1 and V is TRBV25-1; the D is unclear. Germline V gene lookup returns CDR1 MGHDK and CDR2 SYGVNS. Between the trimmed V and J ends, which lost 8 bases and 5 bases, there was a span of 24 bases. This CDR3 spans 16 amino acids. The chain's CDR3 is CASGDPGPGSKTEAFF. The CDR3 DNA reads TGTGCCAGCGGAGACCCCGGCCCGGGATCGAAAACTGAAGCTTTCTTT. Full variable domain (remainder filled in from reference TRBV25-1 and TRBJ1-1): EADIYQTPRYLVIGTGKKITLECSQTMGHDKMYWYQQDPGMELHLIHYSYGVNSTEKGDLSSESTVSRIRTEHFPLTLESARPSHTSQYLCASGDPGPGSKTEAFFGQGTRLTVV.

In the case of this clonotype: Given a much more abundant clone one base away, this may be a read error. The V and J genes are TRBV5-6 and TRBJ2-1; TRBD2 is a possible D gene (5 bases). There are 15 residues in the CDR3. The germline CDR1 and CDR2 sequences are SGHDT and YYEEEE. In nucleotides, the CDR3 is TGTGCCGGCAGTCCTCAACTAGGGTCCTACAATGAGCAGTTCTTC. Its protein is CAGSPQLGSYNEQFF.